Presented here are 15 T cell receptor beta chains from one specimen sequenced in a study of T cells after yellow fever vaccination. One entry per CDR3 protein results from TCRdb running MiXCR on the 5' RACE reads. The sample contains over 250,000 distinct CDR3 sequences, roughly 4% of which appear only once. Sequencing was performed on PBMCs, taken 5 days after the yellow fever booster vaccination. The source of these receptors is a man aged 18 to 35 who received the YFV17D yellow fever vaccine.

This clonotype was detected a few times. In DNA, the CDR3 is TGTGCCAGCAATCGGCAGGGCGAGGGCGAGCAGTACTTC. Its protein product is CASNRQGEGEQYF. The rearrangement joins TRBV7-2 to TRBJ2-7, with D perhaps being TRBD1 or TRBD2 (5 bases each). V gave up 7 bases and J gave up 6 bases, with 16 bases separating them. Germline V CDR1 and CDR2: SGHTA, FQGNSA. This CDR3 region has 13 residues. Drawing the rest from reference TRBV7-2 and TRBJ2-7, the complete variable domain is GAGVSQSPSNKVTEKGKDVELRCDPISGHTALYWYRQSLGQGLEFLIYFQGNSAPDKSGLPSDRFSAERTGGSVSTLTIQRTQQEDSAVYLCASNRQGEGEQYFGPGTRLTVT.

This clonotype was counted between two and nine times. J is TRBJ2-5 and V is TRBV20-1; tentative D call: TRBD1 (6 bases). Germline V gene sequence: CDR1 DFQATT, CDR2 SNEGSKA (reference sequence). V was cut by 0 bases and J by 12 bases, with 8 bases left in between. The CDR3 covers 10 residues. The CDR3 protein is CSARDRDKYF. The CDR3 coding sequence is TGCAGTGCTAGAGATCGGGACAAGTACTTC.

The chain joins TRBV7-9 to TRBJ1-4; tentative D call: TRBD1 (5 bases). V was shortened by 5 bases and J by 8 bases, with 27 bases between the two germline ends. CDR3 length equals 18 residues. Per germline, CDR1 SEHNR and CDR2 FQNEAQ (reference sequence). CDR3 DNA: TGTGCCAGCAGCCCCACCGGGCAGGGTGTCCCTTCAAGAGAAAAACTGTTTTTT. As protein: CASSPTGQGVPSREKLFF.

There are a few counts of this clonotype. The genes are TRBV29-1 and TRBJ2-1; D gene unclear. This CDR3 has 14 residues. Germline V lookup: CDR1 SQVTM, CDR2 ANQGSEA. Trimming removed 4 bases from V and 4 bases from J, with 14 bases in between. CDR3 nucleotide sequence: TGCAGCGTTGTATATCGGAATCCGTACAATGAGCAGTTCTTC. Amino acid sequence: CSVVYRNPYNEQFF.

This clonotype appeared many times. The V and J genes are TRBV5-1 and TRBJ2-7; D not resolved. The CDR3 is 12 amino acids. V lost 1 base and J 3 bases, leaving 5 bases between the germline ends. Germline CDR1 SGHRS, CDR2 YFSETQ. The CDR3, as DNA: TGCGCCAGCAGCTTGTACGGCTACGAGCAGTACGTC. Translated: CASSLYGYEQYV.

The V call is TRBV4-2, the J call TRBJ2-1; a possible D gene is TRBD2 (6 bases). The CDR3 covers 17 residues. Trimming shortened V by 0 bases and J by 4 bases, and 16 bases separated the two germline ends. The germline V gene has CDR1 LGHNA and CDR2 YNFKEQ. The CDR3 nucleotides are TGTGCCAGCAGCCAAGAACGATCGGGACTCTTATACAATGAGCAGTTCTTC. This codes for CASSQERSGLLYNEQFF.

V is TRBV6-2 or TRBV6-3 and J is TRBJ1-5; D unclear. The ends were cut back, 8 bases at V and 7 bases at J, with 15 bases in the middle. The CDR3 totals 13 residues. Per germline, CDR1 MNHEY and CDR2 SVGEGT. The CDR3: CASGISRTQPQHF. The CDR3 DNA reads as TGTGCCAGCGGGATCTCGAGGACCCAGCCCCAGCATTTT.

The gene calls are TRBV5-4 and TRBJ2-3; D ambiguous. The germline V and J ends were trimmed by 2 bases and 2 bases, with 9 bases remaining between them. CDR3 length: 14 residues. CDR1 SGHNT and CDR2 YYREEE come from the germline V gene (reference sequence). This chain's CDR3 is CASSFAELTDTQYF. CDR3 nucleotides: TGTGCCAGCAGCTTCGCTGAACTCACAGATACGCAGTATTTT.

This clonotype was seen more than once but under ten times. The chain employs TRBV5-5 and TRBJ2-2; the match to TRBD2 covers 7 bases. The CDR3 loop spans 17 amino acids. The germline V gene has CDR1 SGHKS and CDR2 YYEKEE (reference sequence). Trimming cost V 4 bases and J 6 bases; bases outside gene matches: 15. The CDR3 here is CASSPRGGGVASGELFF. The CDR3 coding sequence is TGTGCCAGCAGCCCCCGGGGTGGGGGGGTTGCTTCCGGGGAGCTGTTTTTT.

The chain recombines TRBV20-1 with TRBJ1-4; possibly TRBD1 for D (6 bases). V was trimmed by 4 bases and J by 3 bases, leaving 12 bases between them. The V gene's germline CDR1 is DFQATT and CDR2 SNEGSKA (reference sequence). This CDR3 region has 14 residues. The chain's CDR3 is CSATQTGPNEKLFF. The CDR3 DNA reads TGCAGTGCTACGCAGACAGGTCCTAATGAAAAACTGTTTTTT.

This clonotype was found many times. The gene calls are TRBV10-2 and TRBJ2-1; a weak D match, TRBD1 (6 bases). The CDR3 totals 14 residues. With 7 bases removed from V and 6 bases from J, the gap between germline ends came to 16 bases. The germline V gene encodes CDR1 WSHSY and CDR2 SAAADI. CDR3 sequence: CASTRGLPTNEQFF. The CDR3 region has the DNA TGCGCCAGCACCAGGGGCCTACCAACCAATGAGCAGTTCTTC.

This clonotype was seen repeatedly, ten times or more. The chain couples TRBV6-1 to TRBJ2-2, with TRBD1 identical over 12 bases. In germline, CDR1 is MNHNS, CDR2 SASEGT. This CDR3 spans 15 amino acids. V trimming: 6 bases; J trimming: 7 bases; junction bases outside the gene matches: 6. The CDR3 DNA reads TGTGCCAGCAGGGGGACAGGGGGCTTTATCGGGGAGCTGTTTTTT. This encodes CASRGTGGFIGELFF.

A few counts support this clonotype. The chain combines TRBV11-2 with TRBJ2-5, with no clear D. Between the trimmed V and J ends, which lost 1 base and 0 bases, there was a span of 6 bases. Germline V gives CDR1 SGHAT, CDR2 FQNNGV. The CDR3 is made up of 14 amino acids. This CDR3 is CASSLGQYQETQYF. In DNA form, the CDR3 reads TGTGCCAGCAGCTTAGGGCAGTACCAAGAGACCCAGTACTTC. Supplemented by reference TRBV11-2 and TRBJ2-5, the full variable domain reads EAGVAQSPRYKIIEKRQSVAFWCNPISGHATLYWYQQILGQGPKLLIQFQNNGVVDDSQLPKDRFSAERLKGVDSTLKIQPAKLEDSAVYLCASSLGQYQETQYFGPGTRLLVL.

This clonotype was picked up a small number of times. The chain links TRBV24-1 to TRBJ1-5; no clear D. Deletions cut 2 bases from V and 4 bases from J, with 5 bases between. Germline-derived CDR1 and CDR2 are KGHDR and SFDVKD. This CDR3 has 13 amino acids. CDR3 DNA sequence: TGTGCCACCAGTGATTCCCGTAATCAGCCCCAGCATTTT. Amino acids: CATSDSRNQPQHF.

This clonotype was seen more than once but under ten times. The J gene is TRBJ2-7, the V gene TRBV4-1; tentative D call: TRBD1 (7 bases). From germline, CDR1 is MGHRA and CDR2 YSYEKL. V was pared by 4 bases and J by 3 bases, with 25 bases between. This CDR3 has 18 residues. DNA of the CDR3: TGCGCCAGCAGCCTATTGATTTCAGCCGGGACAGCGGGCTACGAGCAGTACTTC. Amino acids: CASSLLISAGTAGYEQYF.